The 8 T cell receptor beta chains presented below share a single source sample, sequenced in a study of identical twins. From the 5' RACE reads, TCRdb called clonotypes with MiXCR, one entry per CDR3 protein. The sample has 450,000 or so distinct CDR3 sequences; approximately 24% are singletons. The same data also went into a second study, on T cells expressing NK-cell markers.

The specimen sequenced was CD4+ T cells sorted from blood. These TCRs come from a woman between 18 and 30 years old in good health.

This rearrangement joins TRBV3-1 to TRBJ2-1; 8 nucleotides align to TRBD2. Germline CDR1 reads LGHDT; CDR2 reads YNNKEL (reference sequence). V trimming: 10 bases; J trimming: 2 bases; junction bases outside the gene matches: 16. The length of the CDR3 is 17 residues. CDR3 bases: TGTGCCACCTGCCAAGGGAGAGGGGGACTAGCCTACAATGAGCAGTTCTTC. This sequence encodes CATCQGRGGLAYNEQFF.

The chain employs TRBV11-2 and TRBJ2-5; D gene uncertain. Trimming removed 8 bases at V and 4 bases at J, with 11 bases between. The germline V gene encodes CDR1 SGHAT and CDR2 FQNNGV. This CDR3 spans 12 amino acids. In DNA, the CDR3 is TGTGCCAGCGCGTGGCGGCCAGAGACCCAGTACTTC. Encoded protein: CASAWRPETQYF.

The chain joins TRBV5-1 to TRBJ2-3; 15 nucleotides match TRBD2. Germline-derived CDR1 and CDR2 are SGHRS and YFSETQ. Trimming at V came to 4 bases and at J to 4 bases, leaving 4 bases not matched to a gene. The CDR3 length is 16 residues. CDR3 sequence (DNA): TGCGCCAGCAGCGGCGGGACTAGCGGGAGGTCAGATACGCAGTATTTT. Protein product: CASSGGTSGRSDTQYF.

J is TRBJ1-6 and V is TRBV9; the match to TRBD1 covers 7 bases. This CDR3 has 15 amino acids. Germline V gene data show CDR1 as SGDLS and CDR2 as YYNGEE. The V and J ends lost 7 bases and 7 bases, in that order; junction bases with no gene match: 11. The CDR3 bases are TGTGCCAGCTCACAGGGGCCCAGTCAGAATTCACCCCTCCACTTT. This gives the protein CASSQGPSQNSPLHF.

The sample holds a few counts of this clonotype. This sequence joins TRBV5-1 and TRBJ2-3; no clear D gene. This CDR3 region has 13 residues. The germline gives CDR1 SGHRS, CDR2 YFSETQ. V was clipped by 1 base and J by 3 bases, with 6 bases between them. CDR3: CASSLWDTDTQYF. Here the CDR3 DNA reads TGCGCCAGCAGCTTGTGGGATACAGATACGCAGTATTTT.

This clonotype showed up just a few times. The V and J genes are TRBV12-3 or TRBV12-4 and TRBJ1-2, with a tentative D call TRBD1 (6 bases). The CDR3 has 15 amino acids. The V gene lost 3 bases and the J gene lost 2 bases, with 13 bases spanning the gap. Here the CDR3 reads CASSFGRGWNYGYTF. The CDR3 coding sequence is TGTGCCAGCAGTTTTGGCAGGGGATGGAACTATGGCTACACCTTC.

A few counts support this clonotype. CDR3 in DNA: TGCAGCGTTGAAGATTACGCAGGGGAGGGGAATGAGCAGTTCTTC. Its protein is CSVEDYAGEGNEQFF. The chain joins TRBV29-1 to TRBJ2-1; tentatively, D is TRBD2 (7 bases). The germline V and J ends were trimmed by 0 bases and 7 bases, with 16 bases remaining between them. This CDR3 has 15 amino acids. Germline CDR1 SQVTM, CDR2 ANQGSEA.

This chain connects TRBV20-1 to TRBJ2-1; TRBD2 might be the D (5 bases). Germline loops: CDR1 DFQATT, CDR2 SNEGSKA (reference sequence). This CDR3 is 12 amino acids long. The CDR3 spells CTSGSLYNEQFF. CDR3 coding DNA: TGCACCAGCGGCTCCCTTTACAATGAGCAGTTCTTC.